This T cell receptor (beta chain) was recovered during a study of cytomegalovirus exposure and HLA in healthy donors. Study-wide findings and caveats: Trimming of TCR beta V- and J-genes showed a link, identified in a later analysis, to a missense DCLRE1C variant.

13 Jbeta primers and 60 Vbeta primers were used for the PCR. TCRdb's table, derived via immunoSEQ multiplex PCR, lists solely in-frame clones and lacks some. This table has approximately 210,000 clones, over 80% appearing once. In regard to this clone: Its antigen remains unidentified.

This TCR derives from a woman aged 50 to 60 in good health and CMV-seropositive. Sequenced sample: PBMCs.

Written as DNA, the CDR3 is TGTGCCAGCAGCTGGAGCCGGGGTCCAAAACTGTTTTTT. This translates into CASSWSRGPKLFF. The chain links TRBV5-6 to TRBJ1-4; D is uncertain. This CDR3 contains 13 residues. V lost 3 bases to trimming and J lost 10 bases, with 13 bases between them. Germline V gene data show CDR1 as SGHDT and CDR2 as YYEEEE.